The text below deals with one TCR beta chain. Its antigen is unknown. The sample belongs to a study of T-cell memory formation after mild COVID-19. The wider study: Largely donor-specific sequence clusters came from two donors.

Findings and caveats of the study: Whether day 37 second-wave clones are SARS-CoV-2-specific was not confirmed.

In germline, CDR1 is KGHDR, CDR2 SFDVKD. V dropped 11 bases and J dropped 11 bases, with 8 bases sitting between them. This CDR3 region has 8 residues. TCRdb recomputed calls from the 5' RACE reads with MiXCR, one row per CDR3 protein. The sample shows roughly 170,000 distinct CDR3 sequences, under 20% of them seen only once. Sequencing was performed on PBMCs or a T cell subset sorted from them (not recorded which). The rearrangement links TRBV24-1 to TRBJ1-1, with D unresolved. This receptor was obtained from a man aged 18 to 29 who had mild COVID-19 (a few samples of this study predate the infection). Cell type and time point are not known. This CDR3 reads CANQPAFF. In DNA form, the CDR3 reads TGTGCCAACCAACCGGCTTTCTTT.